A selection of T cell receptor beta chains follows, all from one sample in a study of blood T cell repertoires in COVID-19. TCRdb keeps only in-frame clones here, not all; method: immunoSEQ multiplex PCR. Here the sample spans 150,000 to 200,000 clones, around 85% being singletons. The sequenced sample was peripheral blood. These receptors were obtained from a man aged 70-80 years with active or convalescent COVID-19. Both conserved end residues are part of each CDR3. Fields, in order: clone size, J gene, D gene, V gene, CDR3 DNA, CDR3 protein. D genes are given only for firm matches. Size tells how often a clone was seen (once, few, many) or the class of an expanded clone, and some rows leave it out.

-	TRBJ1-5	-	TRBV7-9	TGTGCCAGCAGCTTAGCGGGAGGGGTTGGGGCCCAGCATTTT	CASSLAGGVGAQHF
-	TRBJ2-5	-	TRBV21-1	TGTGCCAGCAGCAAAAGGAGGGGGCGGAGGGAGACCCAGTACTTC	CASSKRRGRRETQYF
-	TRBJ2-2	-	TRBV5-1	TGCGCCAGCAGCACCTTTGTCAGGGAGAACACCGGGGAGCTGTTTTTT	CASSTFVRENTGELFF
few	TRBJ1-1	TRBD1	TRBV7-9	TGTGCCAGCAGCCCTACAGGGGACAGCCTGAACACTGAAGCTTTCTTT	CASSPTGDSLNTEAFF
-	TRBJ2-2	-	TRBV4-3	TGCGCCAGCAGCCAAGAGAGGGTGAACACCGGGGAGCTGTTTTTT	CASSQERVNTGELFF
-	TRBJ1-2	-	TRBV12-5	TGTGCTAGTGGTTTGGGACAGCCTAACTATGGCTACACCTTC	CASGLGQPNYGYTF
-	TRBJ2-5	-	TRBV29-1	TGCAGCGTTGACGGGACACCCCAAGAGACCCAGTACTTC	CSVDGTPQETQYF
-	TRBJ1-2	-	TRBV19	TGTGCCAGTAGGGTACAGGGTTCCTATGGCTACACCTTC	CASRVQGSYGYTF
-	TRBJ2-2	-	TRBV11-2	TGTGCCAGCAGCCATCAGTACACCGGGGAGCTGTTTTTT	CASSHQYTGELFF
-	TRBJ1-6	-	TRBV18	TGTGCCAGCTCACCACCGGCAGGGGCTGGGAATTCACCCCTCCACTTT	CASSPPAGAGNSPLHF
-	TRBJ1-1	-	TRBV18	TGTGCCAGCTCACCACCGGGGGGGCCGGACACTGAAGCTTTCTTT	CASSPPGGPDTEAFF
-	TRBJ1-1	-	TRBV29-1	TGCAGCACCTCCCCCTGGCGGGGCGATTCTACTGAAGCTTTCTTT	CSTSPWRGDSTEAFF
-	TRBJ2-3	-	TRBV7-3	TGTGCCAGCAGCCGCGGAGGGACAGTGAGCACAGATACGCAGTATTTT	CASSRGGTVSTDTQYF
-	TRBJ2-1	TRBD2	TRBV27	TGTGCCAGCAGTCAGCGGGAATTGCTCTACAATGAGCAGTTCTTC	CASSQRELLYNEQFF
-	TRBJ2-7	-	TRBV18	TGTGCCAGCTCCTTGGGACCGGGACTCGAGCAGTACTTC	CASSLGPGLEQYF
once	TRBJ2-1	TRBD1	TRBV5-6	TGTGCCAGCAGCTTCGGACAGGGGGGAAATGAGCAGTTCTTC	CASSFGQGGNEQFF
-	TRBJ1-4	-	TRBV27	TGTGCCAGCAGCCCCCGGGAGTCGGGTCTTGAAAAACTGTTTTTT	CASSPRESGLEKLFF
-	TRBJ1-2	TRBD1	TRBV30	TGTGCCTGGAGTGTCCGACAGGGGGCTTATGGCTACACCTTC	CAWSVRQGAYGYTF
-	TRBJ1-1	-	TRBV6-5	TGTGCCAGCGTGAGCAGGGTGAACACTGAAGCTTTCTTT	CASVSRVNTEAFF
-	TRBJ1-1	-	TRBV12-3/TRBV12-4	TGTGCCAGCAGTTTTTTGGGGGGTAGTATCTTT	CASSFLGGSIF
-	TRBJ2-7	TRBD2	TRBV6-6	TGTGCCAGCACAGAGGCGGGAGCGAGGACTTACGAGCAGTACTTC	CASTEAGARTYEQYF
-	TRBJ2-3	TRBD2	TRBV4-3	TGCGCCAGCAGCCACCGCGCGGGGGGGACCCAACCTGATACGCAGTATTTT	CASSHRAGGTQPDTQYF
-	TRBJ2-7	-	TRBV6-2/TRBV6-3	TGTGCCAGCAGCACTCAGGGGGGCAGCTCCTACGAGCAGTACTTC	CASSTQGGSSYEQYF
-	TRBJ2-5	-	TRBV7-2	TGTGCCAGCACCCAGTACAGGCCCCAAGGGACCCAGTACTTC	CASTQYRPQGTQYF
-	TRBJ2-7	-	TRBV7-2	TGTGCCAGCAGCGGAAGTGCCGGGGATTCCTACGAGCAGTACTTC	CASSGSAGDSYEQYF
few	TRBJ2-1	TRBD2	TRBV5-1	TGCGCCAGCAGCTTGGTGACTAGCGGGAATGAGCAGTTCTTC	CASSLVTSGNEQFF
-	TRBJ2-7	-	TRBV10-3	TGTGCCATCAGTGATCGGCGGGTTCTGATCTCCTACGAGCAGTACTTC	CAISDRRVLISYEQYF
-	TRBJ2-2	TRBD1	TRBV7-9	TGTGCCAGCAGCGTACAGGGGGCGGGGACCGGGGAGCTGTTTTTT	CASSVQGAGTGELFF
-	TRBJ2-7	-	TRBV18	TGTGCCAGCTCACCGGGTGACAGATACGAGCAGTACTTC	CASSPGDRYEQYF
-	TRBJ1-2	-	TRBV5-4	TGTGCCAGCAGCTTGAGTCAGCGTTATGGCTACACCTTC	CASSLSQRYGYTF
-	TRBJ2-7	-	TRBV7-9	TGTGCCAGCAGCCTCGTATTGGCGGGGGCGGGCGAGCAGTACTTC	CASSLVLAGAGEQYF
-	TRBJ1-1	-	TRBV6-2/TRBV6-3	TGTGCCAGCAGTTATCCCGGACAGCCTGAAGCTTTCTTT	CASSYPGQPEAFF
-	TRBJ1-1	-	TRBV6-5	TGTGCCAGCCGCCTGGAGGGGGGGTTGACTGAAGCTTTCTTT	CASRLEGGLTEAFF
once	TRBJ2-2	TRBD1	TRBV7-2	TGTGCCAGCAGCCGGGTTGGGACAGGCCCCGCCGGGGAGCTGTTTTTT	CASSRVGTGPAGELFF
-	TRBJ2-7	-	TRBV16	TGTGCCAGCAGTCCAAACCCCGGGGCCTACGAGCAGTACTTC	CASSPNPGAYEQYF
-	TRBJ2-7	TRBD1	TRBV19	TGTGCCAGTAGTGTGACCGGGACAGGAGCCTACGAGCAGTACTTC	CASSVTGTGAYEQYF
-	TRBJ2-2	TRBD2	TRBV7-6	TGTGCCAGCAGCTTAGTAGCGGGAGCGAACACCGGGGAGCTGTTTTTT	CASSLVAGANTGELFF
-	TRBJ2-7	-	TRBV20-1	TGCAGTGCTAGTCTCTACGGGGAGAGCTCCTACGAGCAGTACTTC	CSASLYGESSYEQYF
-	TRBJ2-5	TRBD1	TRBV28	TGTGCCAGCAGTCGGACAGGGCCCCAAGAGACCCAGTACTTC	CASSRTGPQETQYF
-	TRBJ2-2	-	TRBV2	TGTGCCAGCAGACGTCGGGGTACCGGGGAGCTGTTTTTT	CASRRRGTGELFF
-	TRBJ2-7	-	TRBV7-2	TGTGCCAGCAGCTTAGATTTTAGCGTCGGCGGCGAGCAGTACTTC	CASSLDFSVGGEQYF
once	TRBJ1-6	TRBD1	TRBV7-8	TGTGCCAGCAGCTCAGGGGGCTCCTCGGGGCCCCTCCACTTT	CASSSGGSSGPLHF
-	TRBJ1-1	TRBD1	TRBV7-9	TGTGCCAGCAGCATCTGGACAGGGGGGACTGAAGCTTTCTTT	CASSIWTGGTEAFF
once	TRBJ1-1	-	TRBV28	TGTGCCAGCAGTTTGGGGAGGGGCAGGGGCAGGTCTGAAGCTTTCTTT	CASSLGRGRGRSEAFF
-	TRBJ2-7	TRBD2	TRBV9	TGTGCCAGCAGCGTGGGGACTAGCATCCACGAGCAGTACTTC	CASSVGTSIHEQYF
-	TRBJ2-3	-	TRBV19	TGTGCCAGTAACGAGTGTCCCCGTCCTAGCACAGATACGCAGTATTTT	CASNECPRPSTDTQYF
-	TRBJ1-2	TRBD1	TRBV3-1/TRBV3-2	TGTGCCAGCAGCCAAGACCCCTCGACAGGGATATTGGGTGGCTACACCTTC	CASSQDPSTGILGGYTF
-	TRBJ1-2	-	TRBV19	TGTGCCAGTAGTATCCAGGGGCTCTATGGCTACACCTTC	CASSIQGLYGYTF
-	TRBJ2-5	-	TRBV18	TGTGCCAGCTCACCAGACAGTCCTTTGGGGGAGACCCAGTACTTC	CASSPDSPLGETQYF
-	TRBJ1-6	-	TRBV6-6	TGTGCCAGCAGTTACACGGGTGAATCACCCCTCCACTTT	CASSYTGESPLHF